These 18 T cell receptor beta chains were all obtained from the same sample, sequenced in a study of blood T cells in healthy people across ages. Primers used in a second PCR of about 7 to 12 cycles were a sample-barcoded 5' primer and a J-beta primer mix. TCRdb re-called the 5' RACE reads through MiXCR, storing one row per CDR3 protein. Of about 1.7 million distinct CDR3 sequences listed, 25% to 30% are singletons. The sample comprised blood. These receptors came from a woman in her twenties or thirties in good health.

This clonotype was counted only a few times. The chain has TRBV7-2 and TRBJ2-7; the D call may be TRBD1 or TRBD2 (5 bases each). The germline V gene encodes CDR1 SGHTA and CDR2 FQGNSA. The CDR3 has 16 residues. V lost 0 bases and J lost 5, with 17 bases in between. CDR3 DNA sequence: TGTGCCAGCAGCTTAGCGAGGGACGAGGACTTTAACGAGCAGTACTTC. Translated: CASSLARDEDFNEQYF.

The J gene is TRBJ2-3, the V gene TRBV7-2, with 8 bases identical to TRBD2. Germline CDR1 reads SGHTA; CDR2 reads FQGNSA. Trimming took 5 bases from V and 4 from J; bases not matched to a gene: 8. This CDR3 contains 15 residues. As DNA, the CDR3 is TGTGCCAGCAGCCTAATGAGCGGGAGCCCAGATACGCAGTATTTT. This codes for CASSLMSGSPDTQYF.

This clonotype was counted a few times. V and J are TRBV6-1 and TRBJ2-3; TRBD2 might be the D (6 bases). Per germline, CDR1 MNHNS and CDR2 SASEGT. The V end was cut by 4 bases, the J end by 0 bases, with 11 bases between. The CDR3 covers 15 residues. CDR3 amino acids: CASSASGVSTDTQYF. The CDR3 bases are TGTGCCAGCAGTGCCTCGGGGGTTAGCACAGATACGCAGTATTTT.

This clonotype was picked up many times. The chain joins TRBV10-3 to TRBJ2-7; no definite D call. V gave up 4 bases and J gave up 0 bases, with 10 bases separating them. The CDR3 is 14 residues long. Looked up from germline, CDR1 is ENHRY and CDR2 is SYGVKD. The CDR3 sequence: CAISGHGSSYEQYF. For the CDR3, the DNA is TGTGCCATCAGTGGGCATGGGTCCTCCTACGAGCAGTACTTC.

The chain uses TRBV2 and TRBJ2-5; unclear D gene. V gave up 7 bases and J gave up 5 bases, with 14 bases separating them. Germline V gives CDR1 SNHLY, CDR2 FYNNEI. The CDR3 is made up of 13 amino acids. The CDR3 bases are TGTGCCAGCACTTACCAACCCGAGGAGACCCAGTACTTC. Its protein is CASTYQPEETQYF.

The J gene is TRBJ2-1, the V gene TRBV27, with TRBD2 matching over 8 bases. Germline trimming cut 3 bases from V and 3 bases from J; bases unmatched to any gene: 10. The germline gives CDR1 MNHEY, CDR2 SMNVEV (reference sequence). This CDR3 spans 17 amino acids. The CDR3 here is CASSFWDSGIRYNEQFF. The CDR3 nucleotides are TGTGCCAGCAGTTTCTGGGATAGCGGGATCCGCTACAATGAGCAGTTCTTC.

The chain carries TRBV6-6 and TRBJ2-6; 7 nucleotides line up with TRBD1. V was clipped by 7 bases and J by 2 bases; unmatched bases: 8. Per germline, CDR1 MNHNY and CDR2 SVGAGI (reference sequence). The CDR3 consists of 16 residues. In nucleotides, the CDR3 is TGTGCCAGCACCACCTACAGGGGCGCTGGGGCCAACGTCCTGACTTTC. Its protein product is CASTTYRGAGANVLTF.

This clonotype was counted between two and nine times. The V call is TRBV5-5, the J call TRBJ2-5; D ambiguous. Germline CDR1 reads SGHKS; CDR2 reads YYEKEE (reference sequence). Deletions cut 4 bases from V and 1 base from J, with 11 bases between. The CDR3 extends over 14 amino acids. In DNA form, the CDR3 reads TGTGCCAGCAGCCGACGAGGTTTCCAAGAGACCCAGTACTTC. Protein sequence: CASSRRGFQETQYF. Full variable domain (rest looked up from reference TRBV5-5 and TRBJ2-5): DAGVTQSPTHLIKTRGQQVTLRCSPISGHKSVSWYQQVLGQGPQFIFQYYEKEERGRGNFPDRFSARQFPNYSSELNVNALLLGDSALYLCASSRRGFQETQYFGPGTRLLVL.

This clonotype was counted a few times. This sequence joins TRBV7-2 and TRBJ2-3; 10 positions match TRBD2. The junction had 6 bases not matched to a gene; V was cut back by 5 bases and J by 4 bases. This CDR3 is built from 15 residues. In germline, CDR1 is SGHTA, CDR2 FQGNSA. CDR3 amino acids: CASSMKSGGADTQYF. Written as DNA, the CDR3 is TGTGCCAGCAGCATGAAAAGCGGGGGGGCAGATACGCAGTATTTT.

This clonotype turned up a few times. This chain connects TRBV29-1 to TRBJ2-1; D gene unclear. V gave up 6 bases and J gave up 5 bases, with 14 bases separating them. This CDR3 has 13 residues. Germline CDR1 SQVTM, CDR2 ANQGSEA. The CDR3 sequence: CSVRHTSDNEQFF. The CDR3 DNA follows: TGCAGCGTACGGCACACGTCGGACAATGAGCAGTTCTTC.

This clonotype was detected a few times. The CDR3 protein is CASSLTAAPGTQYF. The CDR3, as DNA: TGTGCCAGCAGCTTAACCGCGGCCCCCGGGACCCAGTACTTC. The chain is built from TRBV7-3 and TRBJ2-5; D unclear. Germline V gene lookup returns CDR1 SGHTA and CDR2 FQGTGA. Trimming removed 0 bases at V and 7 bases at J, with 12 bases between. This CDR3 has 14 amino acids.

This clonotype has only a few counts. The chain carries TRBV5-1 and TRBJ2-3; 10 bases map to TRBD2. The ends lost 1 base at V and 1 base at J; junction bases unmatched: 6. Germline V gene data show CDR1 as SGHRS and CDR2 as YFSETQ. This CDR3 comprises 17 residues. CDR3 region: CASSLQAGGPRTDTQYF. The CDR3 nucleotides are TGCGCCAGCAGCTTGCAAGCGGGGGGGCCTCGCACAGATACGCAGTATTTT.

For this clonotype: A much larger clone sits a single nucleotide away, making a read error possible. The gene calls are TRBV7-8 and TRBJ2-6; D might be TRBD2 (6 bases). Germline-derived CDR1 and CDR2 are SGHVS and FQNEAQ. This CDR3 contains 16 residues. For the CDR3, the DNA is TGTGCCAGCAGCTCGCGGGGTAGCTCTGGGGCCAACGCCCTGACTTTC. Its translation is CASSSRGSSGANALTF.

The CDR3 region has the DNA TGTGCCAGCAGTACCGAGGGAAAGGAGTTCTTC. This translates into CASSTEGKEFF. The V and J genes are TRBV28 and TRBJ2-1; TRBD2 is a possible D gene (5 bases). V was cut by 5 bases and J by 14 bases, with 13 bases left in between. This CDR3 is built from 11 residues. Per the germline V gene, CDR1 is MDHEN and CDR2 is SYDVKM.

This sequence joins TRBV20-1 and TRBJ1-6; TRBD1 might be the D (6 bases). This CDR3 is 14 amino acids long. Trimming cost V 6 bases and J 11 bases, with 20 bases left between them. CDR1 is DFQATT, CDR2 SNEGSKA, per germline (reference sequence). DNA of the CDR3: TGCAGTGCCACGGACCCGTCAGGGGAGCCACCCCTCCACTTT. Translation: CSATDPSGEPPLHF.

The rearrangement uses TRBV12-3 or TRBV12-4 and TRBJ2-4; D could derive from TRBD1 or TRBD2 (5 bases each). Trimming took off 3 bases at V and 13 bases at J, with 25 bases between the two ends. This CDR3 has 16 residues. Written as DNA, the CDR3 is TGTGCCAGCAGTTTTCTTGGTGGGGGTCAACACAATGAGCAGTACTTC. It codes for CASSFLGGGQHNEQYF.

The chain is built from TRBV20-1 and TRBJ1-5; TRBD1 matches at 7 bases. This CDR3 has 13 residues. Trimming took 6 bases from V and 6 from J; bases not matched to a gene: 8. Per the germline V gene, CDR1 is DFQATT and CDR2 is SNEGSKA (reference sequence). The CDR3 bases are TGCAGTGCGGAATACAGGGGTACTCAGCCCCAGCATTTT. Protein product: CSAEYRGTQPQHF.

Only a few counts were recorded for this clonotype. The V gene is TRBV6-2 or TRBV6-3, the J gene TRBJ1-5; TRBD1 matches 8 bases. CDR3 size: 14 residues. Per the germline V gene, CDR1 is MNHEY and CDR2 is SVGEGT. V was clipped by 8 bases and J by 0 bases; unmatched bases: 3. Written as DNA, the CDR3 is TGTGCCAGCGGGACAGGCAATAGCAATCAGCCCCAGCATTTT. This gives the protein CASGTGNSNQPQHF.